This entry describes one T cell receptor beta chain. The data are from a study of technical replicates of blood from several donors. Assay used: immunoSEQ multiplex PCR; TCRdb lists only in-frame clones, some missing. The table records about 88,000 clones, over 90% of them present only once. The CDR3 sequence is 12 residues long. Trimming shortened V by 8 bases and J by 3 bases, and 9 bases separated the two germline ends. The germline V gene has CDR1 MNHEY and CDR2 SMNVEV (reference sequence). The chain couples TRBV27 to TRBJ2-3; TRBD2 might be the D (5 bases). Sequenced material: T cells isolated from PBMCs. The receptor was isolated from a human donor in good health. CDR3 in amino acids: CASGERTDTQYF. CDR3 nucleotide sequence: TGTGCCAGCGGTGAGCGGACAGATACGCAGTATTTT.